Shown below are 18 T cell receptor beta chains from a single sample sequenced in a study of beta chain features in type 1 diabetes. Expressed TCRB transcripts were sequenced because the isolated RNA had all been reverse transcribed beforehand. Here immunoSEQ multiplex PCR was the method, and the copy in TCRdb shows in-frame clones only, minus some. Of about 24,000 clones listed, 60% to 75% are singletons. Sequencing used Tregs from blood. The receptors were sampled from a woman aged 40 to 50 in good health.

This chain links TRBV11-2 with TRBJ1-4, with 8 bases fitting TRBD1. Germline V lookup: CDR1 SGHAT, CDR2 FQNNGV. With V trimmed by 5 bases and J by 7 bases, 6 bases remained unmatched. This CDR3 is built from 14 residues. The CDR3: CASSPDRGGEKLFF. The CDR3 DNA is TGTGCCAGCAGCCCAGACAGGGGAGGTGAAAAACTGTTTTTT.

J is TRBJ2-1 and V is TRBV9; D gene ambiguous. The CDR3 extends over 15 amino acids. Per germline, CDR1 SGDLS and CDR2 YYNGEE. V lost 0 bases and J lost 2, with 9 bases in between. The CDR3 sequence: CASSVDLGAYNEQFF. Here the CDR3 DNA reads TGTGCCAGCAGCGTAGACCTAGGTGCCTACAATGAGCAGTTCTTC.

V is TRBV11-2 and J is TRBJ2-7, with TRBD1 as a possible D gene (5 bases). The germline V gene encodes CDR1 SGHAT and CDR2 FQNNGV. The germline V and J ends were trimmed by 5 bases and 6 bases, with 23 bases remaining between them. This CDR3 is 16 amino acids long. The CDR3 sequence: CASSPQGVGNMGEQYF. The DNA of the CDR3 is TGTGCCAGCAGCCCTCAAGGGGTGGGCAACATGGGCGAGCAGTACTTC.

The V gene is TRBV10-2, the J gene TRBJ2-7, with 10 bases matching TRBD2. The germline V gene has CDR1 WSHSY and CDR2 SAAADI. The length of the CDR3 is 14 residues. Losses at the gene ends were 4 bases for V and 3 bases for J; bases not matched to a gene: 3. The CDR3 DNA sequence: TGCGCCAGCAGTGTAGCGGGGGGCGGCTACGAGCAGTACTTC. This translates into CASSVAGGGYEQYF.

The chain combines TRBV6-5 with TRBJ2-7; D perhaps matches TRBD1 (7 bases). The germline gives CDR1 MNHEY, CDR2 SVGAGI. This CDR3 spans 14 amino acids. V was pared by 6 bases and J by 1 base, with 13 bases between. CDR3 protein: CASRGGQLSYEQYF. The CDR3 bases are TGTGCCAGCAGGGGGGGACAGCTATCCTACGAGCAGTACTTC.

V is TRBV29-1 and J is TRBJ1-1; no definite D call. The CDR3 covers 15 residues. CDR1 is SQVTM, CDR2 ANQGSEA, per germline. V was cut by 7 bases and J by 0 bases, with 18 bases left in between. CDR3: CSAYSQVHMNTEAFF. In DNA form, the CDR3 reads TGCAGCGCCTACTCCCAGGTTCACATGAACACTGAAGCTTTCTTT.

This chain connects TRBV29-1 to TRBJ1-1; TRBD1 aligns across 9 bases. This CDR3 has 13 residues. V was clipped by 7 bases and J by 4 bases; unmatched bases: 7. Looked up from germline, CDR1 is SQVTM and CDR2 is ANQGSEA. DNA for the CDR3: TGCAGCGCAGGAAACAGGGGGCCCACTGAAGCTTTCTTT. This translates into CSAGNRGPTEAFF.

The chain combines TRBV10-3 with TRBJ2-3, with 8 positions matching TRBD2. This CDR3 is 15 amino acids long. Germline loops: CDR1 ENHRY, CDR2 SYGVKD. V gave up 1 base and J gave up 1 base; unmatched junction bases: 1. CDR3 coding DNA: TGTGCCATCAGTGAGTTGCGGGGGGGCACAGATACGCAGTATTTT. It encodes CAISELRGGTDTQYF.

V usage is TRBV15 and J usage is TRBJ2-2; 10 bases are a match to TRBD1. The CDR3 length is 15 residues. Per the germline V gene, CDR1 is LNHNV and CDR2 is YYDKDF (reference sequence). V gave up 5 bases and J gave up 4 bases; unmatched junction bases: 4. CDR3 amino acids: CATSRTGGSTGELFF. CDR3 sequence (DNA): TGTGCCACCAGCCGGACAGGGGGGAGCACCGGGGAGCTGTTTTTT.

The chain recombines TRBV4-2 with TRBJ1-1; 7 nucleotides line up with TRBD1. J lost 7 bases, V lost 4 bases, and 21 bases had no gene match. The CDR3 runs 18 residues. CDR1 is LGHNA and CDR2 is YNFKEQ in the germline V gene. The DNA for the CDR3 is TGTGCCAGCAGCCCGGGTAAAGGGGGCATGAGTAAAGGGGGTGAAGCTTTCTTT. Protein: CASSPGKGGMSKGGEAFF.

This sequence joins TRBV7-6 and TRBJ1-1; a possible D gene is TRBD1 (5 bases). Germline CDR1 and CDR2: SGHVS and FNYEAQ. Trimming took 5 bases from V and 3 from J, leaving 13 bases between them. CDR3 size: 14 residues. The CDR3 DNA follows: TGTGCCAGCAGCCGGGGGGAGAGGGACACTGAAGCTTTCTTT. Protein product: CASSRGERDTEAFF. The full variable domain, with the rest looked up from reference TRBV7-6 and TRBJ1-1, is GAGVSQSPRYKVTKRGQDVALRCDPISGHVSLYWYRQALGQGPEFLTYFNYEAQQDKSGLPNDRFSAERPEGSISTLTIQRTEQRDSAMYRCASSRGERDTEAFFGQGTRLTVV.

This chain connects TRBV5-5 to TRBJ2-7; the match to TRBD1 covers 8 bases. Trimming cost V 4 bases and J 6 bases; bases outside gene matches: 9. The CDR3 extends over 14 amino acids. CDR1 SGHKS and CDR2 YYEKEE come from the germline V gene (reference sequence). In DNA, the CDR3 is TGTGCCAGCAGCCAGGCAGGGGGCTCGGGCGAGCAGTACTTC. Translation gives CASSQAGGSGEQYF.

This clone was recorded a few times. The chain links TRBV28 to TRBJ2-7, with D possibly matching TRBD2 (5 bases). The CDR3 sequence is 15 residues long. Germline CDR1 MDHEN, CDR2 SYDVKM. Trimming stripped 5 bases from V and 2 bases from J, with 16 bases between. The chain's CDR3 is CASSVPLGPTYEQYF. The CDR3 DNA follows: TGTGCCAGCAGTGTCCCACTAGGCCCTACCTACGAGCAGTACTTC.

A single count supports this clone. For the CDR3, the DNA is TGCAGCGTCCTGGTTCAGGGCGAAAAACTGTTTTTT. This encodes CSVLVQGEKLFF. The chain has TRBV29-1 and TRBJ1-4; TRBD1 is a possible D gene (5 bases). The CDR3 consists of 12 residues. Germline CDR1 reads SQVTM; CDR2 reads ANQGSEA. Trimming removed 6 bases at V and 8 bases at J, with 13 bases between.

The genes are TRBV7-2 and TRBJ1-1; D possibly corresponds to TRBD1 (5 bases). This CDR3 contains 14 residues. Germline CDR1 is SGHTA and CDR2 is FQGNSA. V lost 3 bases to trimming and J lost 4 bases, with 12 bases between them. The CDR3 loop is CASSFSGGGTEAFF. For the CDR3, the DNA is TGTGCCAGCAGCTTCTCGGGGGGGGGCACTGAAGCTTTCTTT.

In this sample, this clone turned up once. V and J are TRBV5-1 and TRBJ2-7, with TRBD1 identical over 12 bases. The J call may not be correct, given that the DNA end is closer to TRBJ2-5. From germline, CDR1 is SGHRS and CDR2 YFSETQ. The CDR3 length is 16 residues. This chain's CDR3 is CASSRSGQGAYETQYF. The DNA of the CDR3 is TGCGCCAGCAGCCGATCGGGACAGGGGGCTTATGAGACCCAGTACTTC.

The V and J genes are TRBV4-1 and TRBJ2-1; 11 bases are a match to TRBD2. The length of the CDR3 is 19 residues. CDR1 MGHRA and CDR2 YSYEKL come from the germline V gene. Unmatched junction bases numbered 16, after V lost 7 bases and J lost 2 bases. The CDR3 DNA reads TGCGCCAGCAAGAAGACTAGCGGGGACCGAATAACTCCCTACAATGAGCAGTTCTTC. Amino acids: CASKKTSGDRITPYNEQFF.

The gene calls are TRBV6-5 and TRBJ1-1; possible D gene TRBD1, 5 bases. Trimming shortened V by 1 base and J by 1 base, and 10 bases separated the two germline ends. The CDR3 spans 15 residues. Germline CDR1 reads MNHEY; CDR2 reads SVGAGI. The CDR3 reads CASSYWGGTNTEAFF. CDR3 coding DNA: TGTGCCAGCAGTTACTGGGGCGGAACGAACACTGAAGCTTTCTTT.